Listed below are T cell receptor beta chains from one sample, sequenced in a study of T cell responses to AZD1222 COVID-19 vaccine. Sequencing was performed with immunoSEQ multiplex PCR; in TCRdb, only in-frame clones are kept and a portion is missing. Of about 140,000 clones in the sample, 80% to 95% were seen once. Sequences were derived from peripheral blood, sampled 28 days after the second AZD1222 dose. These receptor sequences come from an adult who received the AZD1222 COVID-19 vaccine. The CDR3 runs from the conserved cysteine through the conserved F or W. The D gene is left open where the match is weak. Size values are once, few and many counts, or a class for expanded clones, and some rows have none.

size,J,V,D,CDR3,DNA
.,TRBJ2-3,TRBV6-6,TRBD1,CASARQGQEADTQYF,TGTGCCAGCGCCCGACAGGGGCAAGAGGCAGATACGCAGTATTTT
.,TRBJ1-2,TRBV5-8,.,CASSVAGHSNYGYTF,TGTGCCAGCAGCGTCGCCGGACACAGTAACTATGGCTACACCTTC
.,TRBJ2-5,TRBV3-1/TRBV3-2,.,CASSSIEESQYF,TGTGCCAGCAGCTCGATCGAAGAGAGCCAGTACTTC
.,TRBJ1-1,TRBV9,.,CASSFGTDTEAFF,TGTGCCAGCAGCTTTGGGACGGACACTGAAGCTTTCTTT
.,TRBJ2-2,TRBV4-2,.,CASSDLSAGELFF,TGTGCCAGCAGCGATCTTAGCGCCGGGGAGCTGTTTTTT
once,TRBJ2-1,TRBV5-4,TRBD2,CASRGTSGRADEQFF,TGTGCCAGCAGGGGGACTAGCGGGAGGGCCGACGAGCAGTTCTTC
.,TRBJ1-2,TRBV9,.,CASSVVQDGRYGYTF,TGTGCCAGCAGCGTAGTTCAGGATGGGCGATATGGCTACACCTTC
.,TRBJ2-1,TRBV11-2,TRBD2,CASSLLEAGAHNEQFF,TGTGCCAGCAGCTTGTTAGAAGCGGGAGCCCACAATGAGCAGTTCTTC
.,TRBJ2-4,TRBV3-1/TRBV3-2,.,CASSQESTGIQYF,TGTGCCAGCAGCCAAGAGTCTACGGGAATTCAGTACTTC
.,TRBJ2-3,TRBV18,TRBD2,CASSPRLAGGSDTQYF,TGTGCCAGCTCACCACGACTAGCGGGAGGGTCAGATACGCAGTATTTT
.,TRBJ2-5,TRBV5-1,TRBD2,CASSFPLTSGEPFGETQYF,TGCGCCAGCAGCTTTCCGCTGACTAGCGGAGAACCCTTTGGAGAGACCCAGTACTTC
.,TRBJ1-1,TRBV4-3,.,CASSQDAAGGEAFF,TGCGCCAGCAGCCAAGATGCGGCAGGCGGTGAAGCTTTCTTT
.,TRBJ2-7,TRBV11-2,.,CASSSSVGSGYEQYF,TGTGCCAGCAGCTCCTCTGTAGGGAGCGGCTACGAGCAGTACTTC
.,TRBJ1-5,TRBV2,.,CASSEAKGSNQPQHF,TGTGCCAGCAGTGAAGCTAAGGGGAGCAATCAGCCCCAGCATTTT
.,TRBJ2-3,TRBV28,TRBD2,CASRKEREGIDTQYF,TGTGCCAGCAGGAAGGAGCGGGAAGGTATTGATACGCAGTATTTT
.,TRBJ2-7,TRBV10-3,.,CAISDPYEQYF,TGTGCCATCAGTGACCCGTACGAGCAGTACTTC
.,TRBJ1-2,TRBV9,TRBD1,CASSRRSGGANYGYTF,TGTGCCAGCAGCAGACGATCAGGGGGCGCAAACTATGGCTACACCTTC
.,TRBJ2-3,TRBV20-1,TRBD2,CSASPLAEKSTDTQYF,TGCAGTGCTAGTCCTCTAGCGGAGAAGAGCACAGATACGCAGTATTTT
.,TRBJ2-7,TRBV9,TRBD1,CASSSLGDSSYEQYF,TGTGCCAGCAGCTCCCTGGGGGACAGTTCCTACGAGCAGTACTTC
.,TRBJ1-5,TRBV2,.,CASRPSNLAQHF,TGTGCCAGCAGGCCCTCGAATTTGGCCCAGCATTTT
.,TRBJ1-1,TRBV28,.,CASSHPGIAGHTEAFF,TGTGCCAGCAGCCATCCAGGGATAGCGGGACACACTGAAGCTTTCTTT
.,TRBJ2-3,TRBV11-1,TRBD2,CASSRTSGSTDTQYF,TGTGCCAGCAGCCGTACTAGCGGGAGCACAGATACGCAGTATTTT
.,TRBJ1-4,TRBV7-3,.,CASFLAEAGEGSEKLFF,TGTGCCAGCTTCTTGGCCGAGGCGGGGGAGGGTAGTGAAAAACTGTTTTTT
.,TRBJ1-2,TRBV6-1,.,CASLSSQGRDGYTF,TGTGCCAGCCTCTCGTCCCAAGGACGAGATGGCTACACCTTC
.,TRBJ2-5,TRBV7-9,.,CASRRGAETQYF,TGTGCCAGCAGGCGCGGGGCGGAGACCCAGTACTTC
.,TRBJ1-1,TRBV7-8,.,CASSLTEVRGQNTEAFF,TGTGCCAGCAGCTTAACTGAAGTCAGGGGACAGAACACTGAAGCTTTCTTT
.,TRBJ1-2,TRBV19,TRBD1,CASSMSRRGIYGYTF,TGTGCCAGTAGTATGAGTCGCAGGGGGATCTATGGCTACACCTTC
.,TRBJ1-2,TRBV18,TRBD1,CASSPQGTGGHYGYTF,TGTGCCAGCTCACCCCAAGGGACAGGGGGCCACTATGGCTACACCTTC
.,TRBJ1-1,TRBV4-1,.,CASSLAGTMNTEAFF,TGCGCCAGCAGCCTAGCCGGGACAATGAACACTGAAGCTTTCTTT
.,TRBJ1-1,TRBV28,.,CASSFVTEAFF,TGTGCCAGCAGTTTTGTGACTGAAGCTTTCTTT
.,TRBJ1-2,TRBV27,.,CASSSDGYGYTF,TGTGCCAGCAGCTCGGACGGCTATGGCTACACCTTC
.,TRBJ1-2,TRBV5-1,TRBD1,CASSLGTGANYGYTF,TGCGCCAGCAGCCTTGGGACAGGAGCTAACTATGGCTACACCTTC
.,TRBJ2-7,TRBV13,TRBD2,CASSWGLAGLPNSYEQYF,TGTGCCAGCAGCTGGGGGCTAGCGGGTCTCCCAAACTCCTACGAGCAGTACTTC
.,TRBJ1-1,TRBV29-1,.,CSGHDGYAANTEAFF,TGCAGCGGCCATGACGGGTATGCCGCGAACACTGAAGCTTTCTTT
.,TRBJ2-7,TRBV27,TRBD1,CASREAGGWNEQYF,TGTGCCAGCAGGGAGGCAGGGGGCTGGAACGAGCAGTACTTC
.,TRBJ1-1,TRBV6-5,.,CASSYRETNTEAFF,TGTGCCAGCAGTTACAGGGAGACGAACACTGAAGCTTTCTTT
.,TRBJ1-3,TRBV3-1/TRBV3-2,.,CASSQGTVTNTIYF,TGTGCCAGCAGCCAAGGGACAGTTACAAACACCATATATTTT
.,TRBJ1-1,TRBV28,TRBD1,CASWGETGEDTEAFF,TGTGCCAGCTGGGGGGAGACAGGGGAGGACACTGAAGCTTTCTTT
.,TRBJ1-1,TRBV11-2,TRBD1,CASSFDRGRFTEAFF,TGTGCCAGCAGCTTCGACAGGGGGCGCTTCACTGAAGCTTTCTTT
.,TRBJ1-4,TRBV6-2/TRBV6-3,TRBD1,CASSSGRDSGNTRREKLFF,TGTGCCAGCAGTTCCGGCCGGGACAGCGGGAACACCAGGCGTGAAAAACTGTTTTTT
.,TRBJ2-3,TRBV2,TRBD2,CASSWTSGSPDTQYF,TGTGCCAGCAGTTGGACTAGCGGGAGTCCAGATACGCAGTATTTT